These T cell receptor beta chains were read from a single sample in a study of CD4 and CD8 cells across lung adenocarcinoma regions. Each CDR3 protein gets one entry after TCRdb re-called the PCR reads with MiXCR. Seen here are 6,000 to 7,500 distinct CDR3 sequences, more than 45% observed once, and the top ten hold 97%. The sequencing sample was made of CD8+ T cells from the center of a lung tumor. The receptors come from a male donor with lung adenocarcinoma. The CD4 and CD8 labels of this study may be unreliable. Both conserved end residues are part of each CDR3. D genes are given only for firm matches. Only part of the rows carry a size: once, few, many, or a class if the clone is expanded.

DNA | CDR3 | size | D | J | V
TGTGCCAGCAGTATCCACGATGGTCCTGGAAACACCATATATTTT | CASSIHDGPGNTIYF | many | NA | TRBJ1-3 | TRBV6-1
TGTGCCAGCAGTTCCGGGTCCTGGGAGACCCAGTACTTC | CASSSGSWETQYF | NA | NA | TRBJ2-5 | TRBV6-5
TGTGCCTGGGATTATATAGCGGGAGGCGGGGAGCTGTTTTTT | CAWDYIAGGGELFF | few | TRBD2 | TRBJ2-2 | TRBV30
TGTGCCAGCAGCTTAGTACGGCTAGCCGCGGAGACCCAGTACTTC | CASSLVRLAAETQYF | few | NA | TRBJ2-5 | TRBV7-2
TGTGCCAGCAGTTTATCCTACTCCTACAATGAGCAGTTCTTC | CASSLSYSYNEQFF | NA | NA | TRBJ2-1 | TRBV27
TGTGCCAGCAGCGAACAGGGGGGCACTGAAGCTTTCTTT | CASSEQGGTEAFF | few | TRBD1 | TRBJ1-1 | TRBV6-1
TGTGCCAGCAGTTTCCTGTCTGGCCAGCCCCAGCATTTT | CASSFLSGQPQHF | many | NA | TRBJ1-5 | TRBV12-3/TRBV12-4
TGTGCGGGCAGCGGGGGCCGTGACCAAGAGACCCAGTACTTC | CAGSGGRDQETQYF | NA | TRBD2 | TRBJ2-5 | TRBV4-2
TGTGCGGGGATCGGGGCGGGTGACCAAGACATTCAGTACTTC | CAGIGAGDQDIQYF | NA | NA | TRBJ2-4 | TRBV10-3
TGTGCCAGCAGCTTTCAGGGTGATGAGCAGTTCTTC | CASSFQGDEQFF | NA | NA | TRBJ2-1 | TRBV7-2
TGTGCCAGCAGGCCTTTGGACCCGACGAAGTACAATGAGCAGTTCTTC | CASRPLDPTKYNEQFF | NA | NA | TRBJ2-1 | TRBV27
TGTGCCAGCAGTGGTGCTAGTGATTACAATGAGCAGTTCTTC | CASSGASDYNEQFF | NA | NA | TRBJ2-1 | TRBV6-1
TGTGCCAGCAGTCGCAATCGGGGCACCGGGGAGCTGTTTTTT | CASSRNRGTGELFF | NA | NA | TRBJ2-2 | TRBV6-1
TGTGCCAGCAGCCTCGAGCGTTCGGGAGGCACAGATACGCAGTATTTT | CASSLERSGGTDTQYF | NA | NA | TRBJ2-3 | TRBV7-8
TGTGCCAGCAGCGTACAGGAAGGCCGCTATTCGGGGACCCAGTACTTC | CASSVQEGRYSGTQYF | many | NA | TRBJ2-5 | TRBV9
TGTGCCAGCAGTTTAGGGACTAGCGGGGGGGTACAAAAGTACTTC | CASSLGTSGGVQKYF | NA | TRBD2 | TRBJ2-1 | TRBV12-3/TRBV12-4
TGTGCCAGCAGCCGACTTAGCGGGACAAACTCCTACGAGCAGTACTTC | CASSRLSGTNSYEQYF | NA | TRBD2 | TRBJ2-7 | TRBV6-1
TGCGCCAGCAGCCCCACGGGACAACTATATGGCTACACCTTC | CASSPTGQLYGYTF | many | NA | TRBJ1-2 | TRBV4-1
TGTGCCAGCAGTTACGGGCGGGGGCCTAGCACAGATACGCAGTATTTT | CASSYGRGPSTDTQYF | NA | NA | TRBJ2-3 | TRBV6-5
TGTGCCAGCAGCCAGAGACAGGGCCGCAATGAGCAGTTCTTC | CASSQRQGRNEQFF | once | TRBD1 | TRBJ2-1 | TRBV6-1
TGTGCCAGCAGTTACCCCGACAGTTCCGGGGAGCTGTTTTTT | CASSYPDSSGELFF | NA | NA | TRBJ2-2 | TRBV6-5
TGTGCCAGCAGTTACGGGGGGGGGGGTGTGGGGAGCACAGATACGCAGTATTTT | CASSYGGGGVGSTDTQYF | few | TRBD2 | TRBJ2-3 | TRBV6-5
TGTGCCAGCAGTCCGGACAGAGGCACCGGGGAGCTGTTTTTT | CASSPDRGTGELFF | NA | NA | TRBJ2-2 | TRBV27
TGTGCCAGGAGGAACGGGGGCCGTGACAAAGAGACCCAGTACTTC | CARRNGGRDKETQYF | NA | NA | TRBJ2-5 | TRBV6-1
TGTGCCTGGAGTGTACCGGGTGTTAAAGCTTTCTTT | CAWSVPGVKAFF | NA | NA | TRBJ1-1 | TRBV30
TGTGCCAGCAGTGACCAGCCGATTGGTTACGAGCAGTACTTT | CASSDQPIGYEQYF | NA | NA | TRBJ2-3 | TRBV6-1
TGTGCCAGCAGTTACCCGGGGCCGGGAAACACAGATACTCAGTACTTT | CASSYPGPGNTDTQYF | once | NA | TRBJ2-3 | TRBV6-2/TRBV6-3
TGTGCCACGAGTGGACAGTTCTCCTACGAGCAGTACTTC | CATSGQFSYEQYF | NA | NA | TRBJ2-7 | TRBV10-3
TGCGCCAGCAGCCAAGATCAGCTGAACAATGAGCAGTTCTTC | CASSQDQLNNEQFF | NA | NA | TRBJ2-1 | TRBV4-1
TGTGCCAGAAGCTTTAGGGCTAGCAAAGTCTACGAGCAGTACTTC | CARSFRASKVYEQYF | NA | NA | TRBJ2-7 | TRBV5-3
TGTGCCAGCAGTGACTCCGGGACTATCATAGCCCTGTTCTTC | CASSDSGTIIALFF | NA | TRBD2 | TRBJ2-3 | TRBV6-4
TGTGCCAGCAGTGAAAGATCAGGGCTCACAGATACGCAGTATTTT | CASSERSGLTDTQYF | many | NA | TRBJ2-3 | TRBV6-1
TGTGCCAGCAGCTTATTAGTACAGACTGGAAACACCATATATTTT | CASSLLVQTGNTIYF | few | NA | TRBJ1-3 | TRBV11-2
TGCGCCAGCAGCCAAGATGGGGACAGGGACTACAATGAGCAGTTCTTC | CASSQDGDRDYNEQFF | few | TRBD1 | TRBJ2-1 | TRBV4-1
TGTGCCAGCAGTGAATCTAGGTCCGGGCAGTTCTTC | CASSESRSGQFF | few | NA | TRBJ2-1 | TRBV6-1
TGTGCCAGCAGTTACGCCTCCCCCGGGGGGAGGCTAGCGGGAGGCAGGGATGAGCAGTTCTTC | CASSYASPGGRLAGGRDEQFF | NA | TRBD2 | TRBJ2-1 | TRBV6-5
TGTGCCAGCAGTATAGGGGGGCGTTCACAAGAGACCCAGTACTTC | CASSIGGRSQETQYF | few | NA | TRBJ2-5 | TRBV6-1
TGTGCCGGCTCAGACAGGGTAGAAGAGACCCAGTTCTTC | CAGSDRVEETQFF | NA | TRBD1 | TRBJ2-1 | TRBV10-3
TGTGCCAGCAAGATCTCTAGCACAGATACGCAGTATTTT | CASKISSTDTQYF | many | NA | TRBJ2-3 | TRBV6-1
TGCGCCAGCAGTGAGAGGCCTCGCCGAGATACGCAGTATTTT | CASSERPRRDTQYF | NA | NA | TRBJ2-3 | TRBV10-2
TGTGCCAGCAGTTACGGGCAGCTAGCGGATTACAATGAGCAGTTCTTC | CASSYGQLADYNEQFF | NA | TRBD2 | TRBJ2-1 | TRBV6-5
TGTGCCATCGGGACGAGGGGAATTGGCGAGACCCAGTACTTC | CAIGTRGIGETQYF | few | NA | TRBJ2-5 | TRBV10-3
TGTGCCAGCAGCAGAACAGGGGGCCTCTCAGATACGCAGTATTTT | CASSRTGGLSDTQYF | few | TRBD1 | TRBJ2-3 | TRBV6-1
TGTGCCAGCAGTGAAGAAAGGAGCTCCTACGAGCAGTACTTC | CASSEERSSYEQYF | NA | NA | TRBJ2-7 | TRBV6-1
TGTGCCAGCAGGGGGCGCGGGGGCCGGGACCCAGAGACCCAGTACTTC | CASRGRGGRDPETQYF | NA | NA | TRBJ2-5 | TRBV27
TGCGCCAGCAGCAGGTTGTCCTACGAGCAGTACTTC | CASSRLSYEQYF | many | NA | TRBJ2-7 | TRBV10-2
TGTGCCAGCAGCCAAATCGTTATGGGGAATGAGCAGTTCTTC | CASSQIVMGNEQFF | many | NA | TRBJ2-1 | TRBV14
TGTGCCACCTCTCCGGCAGATACGCAGTATTTT | CATSPADTQYF | NA | NA | TRBJ2-3 | TRBV6-1
TGTGCCAGCAGTGGGGGGACTAGTTCTAGGAATGAGCAGTTCTTC | CASSGGTSSRNEQFF | NA | TRBD2 | TRBJ2-1 | TRBV27
TGTGCCAGCAGTGGGGCGGCCAGGCAGTACTTC | CASSGAARQYF | once | NA | TRBJ2-7 | TRBV6-1
TGTGCCAGCCAGCCGATGACAGGTGGAAGGAATGAGCAGTTCTTC | CASQPMTGGRNEQFF | many | NA | TRBJ2-1 | TRBV6-1
TGCGCCAGCAGTGAAAGCGGGAGAGAGACCCAGTACTTC | CASSESGRETQYF | NA | TRBD2 | TRBJ2-5 | TRBV10-2
TGTGCCAGCAGTTTAGACACTGTCCCCTACAATGAGCAGTTCTTC | CASSLDTVPYNEQFF | few | NA | TRBJ2-1 | TRBV27
TGTGCCAGCAAACGTTTGAACACTGAAGCTTTCTTT | CASKRLNTEAFF | few | NA | TRBJ1-1 | TRBV6-1
TGTGCCAGCAGTTACCGGCTAGCAGCTTCCCATGAGCAGTTCTTC | CASSYRLAASHEQFF | NA | NA | TRBJ2-1 | TRBV6-5
TGTGCCAGCAGTCGAACGGGACAGGGTCTTGACGAGCAGTACTTC | CASSRTGQGLDEQYF | NA | TRBD1 | TRBJ2-7 | TRBV6-1
TGTGCCAGCAGTGATACGTACATTTATTCCGAGCAGTACTTC | CASSDTYIYSEQYF | NA | NA | TRBJ2-7 | TRBV6-1
TGTGCCAGCAGCAAGAACAGGGCGGAGAATGAGCAGTTCTTC | CASSKNRAENEQFF | many | NA | TRBJ2-1 | TRBV9